Described below is a single TCR beta chain sequence and its context. Its cognate antigen is unknown. This sample was included in a study of cytomegalovirus exposure and HLA in healthy donors. Study results and caveats: When analyzed later, the rates of TCR association showed variation by HLA locus, with DRB1 the most and HLA-C the fewest.

PCR involved 60 Vbeta and 13 Jbeta primers. Assay used: immunoSEQ multiplex PCR; TCRdb lists only in-frame clones, some missing. In the table there are about 220,000 clones, 75% of which are singletons. The CDR3 loop spans 15 amino acids. CDR1 LGHNA and CDR2 YNFKEQ come from the germline V gene. V was clipped by 4 bases and J by 0 bases, with 13 bases between them. J is TRBJ2-7 and V is TRBV4-2; D not certain. Sequencing was carried out using PBMCs. The TCR comes from a woman under 40 in good health and CMV-seronegative. CDR3 DNA: TGTGCCAGCAGCCCACAGCCAGAGAGCTCCTACGAGCAGTACTTC. This gives the protein CASSPQPESSYEQYF.